This entry describes one T cell receptor (beta chain). Its antigen is unknown. The junction differs from germline at one of its ends, possibly a read error. The PCR used 60 Vbeta and 13 Jbeta primers. Clones were read by immunoSEQ multiplex PCR, and TCRdb kept only the in-frame ones, dropping some. Among about 110,000 clones listed, around 80% were seen once. This entry comes from a study of cytomegalovirus exposure and HLA in healthy donors. Study-level results: Later analysis identified several of the most significant clusters that appeared linked to common viral pathogens. Generally TCR sequences proved uncommon, though certain public TCRs appeared in numerous donors. Reportedly, TCR beta sequences accurately predicted HLA-A and HLA-B alleles in most subjects.

The clonotype comes from a woman aged 45-65 years in good health and CMV-seropositive. The specimen sequenced was PBMCs.

CDR3 nucleotides: TGTGCCTGTAGGGGCCGGGACAAAGCAGATACGCAGTATTTT. Translated: CACRGRDKADTQYF. The chain is built from TRBV19 and TRBJ2-3; TRBD1 is a possible D gene (6 bases). This CDR3 spans 14 amino acids. Germline CDR1 and CDR2: LNHDA and SQIVND (reference sequence).